The 20 T cell receptor beta chains below were found in one sample sequenced in a study of blood T cell repertoires in COVID-19. Profiled with immunoSEQ multiplex PCR; TCRdb holds only in-frame clones, not every one. The sample lists 250,000 or so clones, around nine tenths occurring once. The sequenced sample consisted of peripheral blood. These TCRs come from a woman aged 35 to 49 who had recovered from COVID-19.

The V and J genes are TRBV7-9 and TRBJ2-1, with 14 bases fitting TRBD2. This CDR3 is 19 amino acids long. The trim removed 5 bases at V and 0 bases at J, leaving 9 bases unmatched. CDR1 is SEHNR, CDR2 FQNEAQ, per germline (reference sequence). The CDR3 is CASSRLPTSGRVSYNEQFF. CDR3 coding DNA: TGTGCCAGCAGCCGTCTCCCGACTAGCGGGAGGGTCTCCTACAATGAGCAGTTCTTC.

The V gene is TRBV5-1, the J gene TRBJ2-1; TRBD1 might be the D (5 bases). Between the trimmed V and J ends, which lost 0 bases and 10 bases, there was a span of 14 bases. CDR3 length: 14 residues. CDR1 SGHRS and CDR2 YFSETQ come from the germline V gene. The CDR3 DNA is TGCGCCAGCAGCTTGGGTTGGGGCCCCGGGGAGCAGTTCTTC. Translated: CASSLGWGPGEQFF. Using reference TRBV5-1 and TRBJ2-1 for the parts outside the CDR3, the full variable domain is KAGVTQTPRYLIKTRGQQVTLSCSPISGHRSVSWYQQTPGQGLQFLFEYFSETQRNKGNFPGRFSGRQFSNSRSEMNVSTLELGDSALYLCASSLGWGPGEQFFGPGTRLTVL.

The chain has TRBV6-2 or TRBV6-3 and TRBJ1-2; D call uncertain. Germline V gene sequence: CDR1 MNHEY, CDR2 SVGEGT. This CDR3 spans 14 amino acids. Trimming left V 0 bases short and J 7 bases short, with 12 bases between. This chain's CDR3 is CASSYSTAGAGYTF. The DNA for the CDR3 is TGTGCCAGCAGTTACTCGACGGCGGGAGCTGGCTACACCTTC.

The gene calls are TRBV3-1 (or the pseudogene TRBV3-2) and TRBJ2-3; possibly TRBD1 for D (6 bases). Germline CDR1 is LGHDT and CDR2 is YNNKEL (reference sequence). The CDR3 totals 16 residues. V was shortened by 3 bases and J by 0 bases, with 13 bases between the two germline ends. CDR3 DNA: TGTGCCAGCAGCCAGCAAACGACAGGTAGCACAGATACGCAGTATTTT. This gives the protein CASSQQTTGSTDTQYF.

The chain carries TRBV30 and TRBJ1-2; perhaps TRBD1 as D (6 bases). The CDR3 totals 12 residues. Trimming pared 8 bases from V and 7 bases from J, leaving 17 bases between. Germline V gene lookup returns CDR1 GTSNPN and CDR2 SVGIG (reference sequence). The CDR3 bases are TGTGCCCTGGTGTGGGGGCCAGCTGGCTACACCTTC. Amino acids: CALVWGPAGYTF.

The chain recombines TRBV18 with TRBJ2-7; D may be TRBD1 (6 bases). Trimming pared 2 bases from V and 3 bases from J, leaving 8 bases between. Germline V lookup: CDR1 KGHSH, CDR2 LQKENI. The CDR3 consists of 13 residues. The chain's CDR3 is CASSPTGFYEQYF. CDR3 bases: TGTGCCAGCTCACCAACAGGGTTCTACGAGCAGTACTTC.

The rearrangement joins TRBV29-1 to TRBJ2-2; 7 bases fit TRBD2. The V gene's germline CDR1 is SQVTM and CDR2 ANQGSEA. The CDR3 covers 17 residues. Trimming cost V 4 bases and J 0 bases; bases outside gene matches: 11. The CDR3 DNA follows: TGCAGCGTTGCGGTGGGAGGAGCGGGGTCGAACACCGGGGAGCTGTTTTTT. Translation: CSVAVGGAGSNTGELFF.

The chain combines TRBV2 with TRBJ2-7, with a weak D call TRBD2 (6 bases). This CDR3 region has 14 residues. Germline V lookup: CDR1 SNHLY, CDR2 FYNNEI. The germline V and J ends were trimmed by 3 bases and 1 base, with 10 bases remaining between them. The CDR3 here is CASSDGTYSYEQYF. The CDR3 DNA sequence: TGTGCCAGCAGTGATGGGACTTATTCCTACGAGCAGTACTTC.

This clone is a singleton in its sample. The rearrangement links TRBV27 to TRBJ1-2; D not resolved. CDR1 and CDR2 (germline): MNHEY, SMNVEV (reference sequence). The CDR3 runs to 16 residues. Trimming stripped 7 bases from V and 10 bases from J, with 28 bases between. The DNA of the CDR3 is TGTGCCAGCACCACCCTCGCAGGAACCTTAAAAAGTGACTACACCTTC. Encoded protein: CASTTLAGTLKSDYTF.

The rearrangement uses TRBV6-4 and TRBJ2-1, with 9 nucleotides matching TRBD2. CDR1 and CDR2 (germline): MRHNA, SNTAGT. J lost 6 bases, V lost 6 bases, and 18 bases had no gene match. This CDR3 spans 18 amino acids. In DNA, the CDR3 is TGTGCCAGCAGCTTGTTTAGCGGGAGTACCCCACGGGGCAATGAGCAGTTCTTC. Translated: CASSLFSGSTPRGNEQFF.

This clone has only one observation. The chain combines TRBV11-2 with TRBJ2-7; tentative D call: TRBD2 (6 bases). Germline V gene lookup returns CDR1 SGHAT and CDR2 FQNNGV. With 5 bases removed from V and 6 bases from J, the gap between germline ends came to 17 bases. There are 14 residues in the CDR3. The CDR3 sequence: CASSLPGLAVEQYF. CDR3 nucleotide sequence: TGTGCCAGCAGCCTCCCGGGACTTGCGGTCGAGCAGTACTTC.

The V and J genes are TRBV3-1 (or the pseudogene TRBV3-2) and TRBJ1-4, with D possibly matching TRBD1 (5 bases). CDR1 and CDR2 (germline): LGHDT, YNNKEL (reference sequence). V lost 4 bases and J lost 4, with 10 bases in between. There are 14 residues in the CDR3. DNA of the CDR3: TGTGCCAGCAGCCGGCGGGGGGGTAATGAAAAACTGTTTTTT. This translates into CASSRRGGNEKLFF.

The chain uses TRBV29-1 and TRBJ2-2; no clear D gene. Per the germline V gene, CDR1 is SQVTM and CDR2 is ANQGSEA. The V end was cut by 6 bases, the J end by 2 bases, with 10 bases between. This CDR3 has 13 amino acids. CDR3 loop: CSVRHSNTGELFF. CDR3 sequence (DNA): TGCAGCGTGCGACATTCTAACACCGGGGAGCTGTTTTTT.

This chain's CDR3 is CASTRIDGGNTIYF. CDR3 nucleotides: TGCGCCAGCACCCGAATCGACGGGGGAAACACCATATATTTT. The V and J genes are TRBV10-2 and TRBJ1-3; D gene ambiguous. With 7 bases removed from V and 4 bases from J, the gap between germline ends came to 14 bases. CDR3 length: 14 amino acids. Germline V gene sequence: CDR1 WSHSY, CDR2 SAAADI.

DNA of the CDR3: TGTGCCAGCAGCTCCCGCCCGATTTGGGTCGGAGGGACCGGGGAGCTGTTTTTT. Amino acid sequence: CASSSRPIWVGGTGELFF. V usage is TRBV6-2 or TRBV6-3 and J usage is TRBJ2-2, with D possibly matching TRBD2 (6 bases). CDR1 is MNHEY, CDR2 SVGEGT, per germline. The CDR3 length is 18 residues. V gave up 6 bases and J gave up 5 bases, with 25 bases separating them.

For this clone: The same CDR3 can be traced to other DNA sequences in this sample. The chain links TRBV7-9 to TRBJ1-1; D is possibly TRBD1 (6 bases). Germline V CDR1 and CDR2: SEHNR, FQNEAQ (reference sequence). Trimming shortened V by 0 bases and J by 0 bases, and 8 bases separated the two germline ends. This CDR3 region has 15 residues. The CDR3 bases are TGTGCCAGCAGCTTAGCGACAGGTATGAACACTGAAGCTTTCTTT. It is translated as CASSLATGMNTEAFF.

The chain joins TRBV9 to TRBJ2-2; no clear D gene. CDR3 length equals 13 residues. The germline V gene has CDR1 SGDLS and CDR2 YYNGEE. Trimming stripped 3 bases from V and 2 bases from J, with 5 bases between. The CDR3 nucleotides read TGTGCCAGCAGCGAAGCCAACACCGGGGAGCTGTTTTTT. Its protein is CASSEANTGELFF. Supplemented by reference TRBV9 and TRBJ2-2, the full variable domain reads DSGVTQTPKHLITATGQRVTLRCSPRSGDLSVYWYQQSLDQGLQFLIQYYNGEERAKGNILERFSAQQFPDLHSELNLSSLELGDSALYFCASSEANTGELFFGEGSRLTVL.

In this sample, this clone turned up a few times. V and J are TRBV18 and TRBJ1-4, with 7 bases matching TRBD1. With 4 bases clipped from V and 8 bases from J, the junction kept 4 bases outside the gene matches. Per the germline V gene, CDR1 is KGHSH and CDR2 is LQKENI. The CDR3 length is 13 residues. The DNA of the CDR3 is TGTGCCAGCTCACGACAAGGGGGCGAAAAACTGTTTTTT. It specifies CASSRQGGEKLFF.

The J gene is TRBJ2-7, the V gene TRBV7-9, with D possibly TRBD2 on 6 matching bases. V was clipped by 5 bases and J by 2 bases, with 16 bases between them. Germline V lookup: CDR1 SEHNR, CDR2 FQNEAQ (reference sequence). This CDR3 contains 15 residues. The CDR3 nucleotides read TGTGCCAGCAGCCATCCCTGGGGAGGAACCTACGAGCAGTACGTC. It translates to CASSHPWGGTYEQYV.

The V call is TRBV6-2 or TRBV6-3, the J call TRBJ1-6; D is perhaps TRBD1 (6 bases). CDR3 length: 14 residues. V lost 6 bases and J lost 2, with 8 bases in between. Germline loops: CDR1 MNHEY, CDR2 SVGEGT. The CDR3 nucleotides read TGTGCCAGCAGCCGGGACACCTATAATTCACCCCTCCACTTT. Protein product: CASSRDTYNSPLHF.